This T cell receptor (beta chain) stems from a study of cytotoxic CD8 clonotypes in ibrutinib-treated CLL. Study details: Response samples were taken after a median of around twelve months on treatment, range 6 to 36.

Study conclusions and caveats: Increased clonality at ibrutinib response gave way to a return toward baseline at progression.

Profiling relied on immunoSEQ multiplex PCR, and the TCRdb table lists in-frame clones only, not all of them. The sample lists 300,000 to 350,000 clones; about 80% were seen once. This CDR3 is 13 amino acids long. V lost 5 bases and J lost 5; bases outside the gene matches: 5. CDR1 is MNHEY, CDR2 SVGAGI, per germline. Only a few counts were recorded for this clone. Its cognate antigen is unknown. Sample: PBMCs, taken before ibrutinib treatment. This chain connects TRBV6-5 to TRBJ2-7; TRBD2 matches at 8 bases. The sequence came from a human donor with chronic lymphocytic leukemia. The DNA of the CDR3 is TGTGCCAGCAGTCGCGGGGGGCCCAACGAGCAGTACTTC. Amino acids: CASSRGGPNEQYF.